The present TCR beta chain was sequenced within a study of graft-versus-host responses after intestinal transplantation. Study overall: Anti-thymocyte globulin was used for induction in all recipients, who then took tacrolimus and steroids for roughly three years. Broader study findings: Some GvH clones were seen earlier in gut or blood, suggesting intestinal origin. Early post-transplant HvG declines were associated with peak circulating GvH clone levels. Within the allografts of patients who had graft-donor T cell macrochimerism, graft-versus-host to host-versus-graft clonal ratios were high.

The CDR3 length is 15 residues. CDR1 and CDR2 (germline): SGHTA, FQGTGA. Trimming took off 4 bases at V and 3 bases at J, with 16 bases between the two ends. Concerning this clone: The target antigen is unknown.

Produced via immunoSEQ multiplex PCR; TCRdb's table is partial and in-frame only. This sample has some 64,000 clones, with 85% to 95% found just once. The chain is built from TRBV7-3 and TRBJ2-7, with TRBD2 as a possible D gene (6 bases). The TCR comes from a human donor who was the organ donor for an intestinal transplant. This specimen consisted of unstimulated CD8+ T cells sorted from spleen or lymph node cells, obtained before transplant. The CDR3 region has the DNA TGTGCCAGCAGCTCTAGCGCCCTCGAACGCTACGAGCAGTACTTC. It is translated as CASSSSALERYEQYF.